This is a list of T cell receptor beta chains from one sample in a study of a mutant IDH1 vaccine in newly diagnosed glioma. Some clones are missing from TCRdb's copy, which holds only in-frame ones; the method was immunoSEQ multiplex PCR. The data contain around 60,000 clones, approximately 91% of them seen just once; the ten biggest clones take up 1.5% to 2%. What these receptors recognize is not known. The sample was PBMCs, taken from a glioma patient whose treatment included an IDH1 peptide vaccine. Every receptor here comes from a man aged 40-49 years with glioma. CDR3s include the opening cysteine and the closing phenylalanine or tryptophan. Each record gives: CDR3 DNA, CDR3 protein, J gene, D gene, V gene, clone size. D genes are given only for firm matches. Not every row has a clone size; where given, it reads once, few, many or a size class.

cdr3_nt: TGTGCCAGCAGCTTAGCCAGGGACTGGAGTGAGCAGTTCTTC; cdr3_aa: CASSLARDWSEQFF; j_call: TRBJ2-1; d_call: .; v_call: TRBV7-2; clone_size: .
cdr3_nt: TGTGCCACCAGCGCGGGACAGGGGGCGAACGAGCAGTACTTC; cdr3_aa: CATSAGQGANEQYF; j_call: TRBJ2-7; d_call: TRBD1; v_call: TRBV15; clone_size: .
cdr3_nt: TGTGCCAGTAGCCGGATCCGGGGGCTAGGGTCACCCCTCCACTTT; cdr3_aa: CASSRIRGLGSPLHF; j_call: TRBJ1-6; d_call: .; v_call: TRBV19; clone_size: .
cdr3_nt: TGTGCCAGCAGTTCCTCACGGGAGACCCAGTACTTC; cdr3_aa: CASSSSRETQYF; j_call: TRBJ2-5; d_call: .; v_call: TRBV27; clone_size: once
cdr3_nt: TGTGCCATCAGTGATACCAGGGATCCCGGGGAGCTGTTTTTT; cdr3_aa: CAISDTRDPGELFF; j_call: TRBJ2-2; d_call: .; v_call: TRBV10-3; clone_size: .
cdr3_nt: TGTGCCAGCAGTTCTACCAGGGCGGACTCGGTCACTGAAGCTTTCTTT; cdr3_aa: CASSSTRADSVTEAFF; j_call: TRBJ1-1; d_call: .; v_call: TRBV6-5; clone_size: .
cdr3_nt: TGCGCCAGCAGCTTAGAGGGGTCGGCAGCTAACTATGGCTACACCTTC; cdr3_aa: CASSLEGSAANYGYTF; j_call: TRBJ1-2; d_call: .; v_call: TRBV5-1; clone_size: .
cdr3_nt: TGTGCCAGCAGCCTCAAACTAGCGGGGAGGGGGGGGCTGTTTTTT; cdr3_aa: CASSLKLAGRGGLFF; j_call: TRBJ2-2; d_call: TRBD2; v_call: TRBV7-2; clone_size: .
cdr3_nt: TGTGCCAGCAGTACCCATACAGGGGCCTATGGCTACACCTTC; cdr3_aa: CASSTHTGAYGYTF; j_call: TRBJ1-2; d_call: TRBD1; v_call: TRBV28; clone_size: .
cdr3_nt: TGCGCCGGCCTGGCAGGGTTGGCAGGGCGGCAAGAGACCCAGTACTTC; cdr3_aa: CAGLAGLAGRQETQYF; j_call: TRBJ2-5; d_call: .; v_call: TRBV5-1; clone_size: .
cdr3_nt: TGTGCCTGGGGGGAGTCAGCCCAGCATTTT; cdr3_aa: CAWGESAQHF; j_call: TRBJ1-5; d_call: .; v_call: TRBV30; clone_size: .
cdr3_nt: TGTGCGGTGTCCGGGGCCAACGTCCTGACTTTC; cdr3_aa: CAVSGANVLTF; j_call: TRBJ2-6; d_call: .; v_call: TRBV4-2; clone_size: .
cdr3_nt: TGTGCCAGCAGCCCGGTAGGGTCCGAAGCTAACTATGGCTACACCTTC; cdr3_aa: CASSPVGSEANYGYTF; j_call: TRBJ1-2; d_call: .; v_call: TRBV28; clone_size: .
cdr3_nt: TGCAGCGCCCGGGACTTACGCTCCTACAATGAGCAGTTCTTC; cdr3_aa: CSARDLRSYNEQFF; j_call: TRBJ2-1; d_call: .; v_call: TRBV29-1; clone_size: once
cdr3_nt: TGCGCCAGCAGCTTGGGAGGGGAATATGGCTACACCTTC; cdr3_aa: CASSLGGEYGYTF; j_call: TRBJ1-2; d_call: .; v_call: TRBV5-1; clone_size: .
cdr3_nt: TGTGCCAGCAGTGAAACCGGGACCCAGGGGGGCTACACCTTC; cdr3_aa: CASSETGTQGGYTF; j_call: TRBJ1-2; d_call: .; v_call: TRBV9; clone_size: .
cdr3_nt: TGTGCCAGTTGGGCGACACCGAACACTGAAGCTTTCTTT; cdr3_aa: CASWATPNTEAFF; j_call: TRBJ1-1; d_call: .; v_call: TRBV19; clone_size: once
cdr3_nt: TGTGCCAGTAGTATTAGCCGGGACACAGATACGCAGTATTTT; cdr3_aa: CASSISRDTDTQYF; j_call: TRBJ2-3; d_call: .; v_call: TRBV19; clone_size: .
cdr3_nt: TGTGCCAGTAGTATAACAGGGGGCTCTACAGATACGCAGTATTTT; cdr3_aa: CASSITGGSTDTQYF; j_call: TRBJ2-3; d_call: TRBD1; v_call: TRBV19; clone_size: .
cdr3_nt: TGTGCCAGCAGCGCCCGGGACGAAGGCGCAGATACGCAGTATTTT; cdr3_aa: CASSARDEGADTQYF; j_call: TRBJ2-3; d_call: .; v_call: TRBV9; clone_size: .
cdr3_nt: TGTGCCAGCAGCTTGTTCGGGACAGGGGTTTCAGATACGCAGTATTTT; cdr3_aa: CASSLFGTGVSDTQYF; j_call: TRBJ2-3; d_call: TRBD1; v_call: TRBV5-4; clone_size: .
cdr3_nt: TGTGCCAGTACCACCTCCGCCCAGACAGGGAACACTGAAGCTTTCTTT; cdr3_aa: CASTTSAQTGNTEAFF; j_call: TRBJ1-1; d_call: .; v_call: TRBV19; clone_size: .
cdr3_nt: TGTGCCTGGCCCGGGGCCGGGGTGCAGAACACCGGGGAGCTGTTTTTT; cdr3_aa: CAWPGAGVQNTGELFF; j_call: TRBJ2-2; d_call: .; v_call: TRBV30; clone_size: .
cdr3_nt: TGTGCCAGCAGCTTTTACGGGCGCGAAGGAAACACCATATATTTT; cdr3_aa: CASSFYGREGNTIYF; j_call: TRBJ1-3; d_call: .; v_call: TRBV7-2; clone_size: .
cdr3_nt: TGTGCCAGCAGCTCAATGGGGACTCCTTGGGCACCAGATACGCAGTATTTT; cdr3_aa: CASSSMGTPWAPDTQYF; j_call: TRBJ2-3; d_call: .; v_call: TRBV7-8; clone_size: .
cdr3_nt: TGCGCCAGCAGTAGGGCGGGACTAGACTACAATGAGCAGTTCTTC; cdr3_aa: CASSRAGLDYNEQFF; j_call: TRBJ2-1; d_call: TRBD2; v_call: TRBV5-1; clone_size: .
cdr3_nt: TGTGCCAGCAGCTCGTTCGCTAGCGGACCGGGGCAGTTCTTC; cdr3_aa: CASSSFASGPGQFF; j_call: TRBJ2-1; d_call: TRBD2; v_call: TRBV5-4; clone_size: .